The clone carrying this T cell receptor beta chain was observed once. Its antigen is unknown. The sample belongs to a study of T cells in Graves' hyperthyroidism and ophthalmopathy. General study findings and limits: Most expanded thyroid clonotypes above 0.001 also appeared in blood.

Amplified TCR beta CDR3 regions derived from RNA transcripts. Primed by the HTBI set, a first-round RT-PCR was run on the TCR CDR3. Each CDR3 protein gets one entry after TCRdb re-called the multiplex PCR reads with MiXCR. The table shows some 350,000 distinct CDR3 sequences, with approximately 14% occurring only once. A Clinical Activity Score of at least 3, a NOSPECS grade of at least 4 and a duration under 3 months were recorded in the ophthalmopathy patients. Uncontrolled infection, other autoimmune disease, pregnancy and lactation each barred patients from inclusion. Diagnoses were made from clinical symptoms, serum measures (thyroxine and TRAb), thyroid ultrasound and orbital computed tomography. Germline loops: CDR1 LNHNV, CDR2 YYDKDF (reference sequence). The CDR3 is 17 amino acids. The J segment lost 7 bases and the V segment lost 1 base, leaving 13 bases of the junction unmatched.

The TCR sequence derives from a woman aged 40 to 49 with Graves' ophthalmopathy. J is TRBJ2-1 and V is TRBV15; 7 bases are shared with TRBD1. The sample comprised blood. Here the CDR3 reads CATSRADRTGRRNEQFF. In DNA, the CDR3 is TGTGCCACCAGCAGAGCAGATAGGACAGGAAGGCGAAATGAGCAGTTCTTC. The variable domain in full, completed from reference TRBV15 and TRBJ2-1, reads DAMVIQNPRYQVTQFGKPVTLSCSQTLNHNVMYWYQQKSSQAPKLLFHYYDKDFNNEADTPDNFQSRRPNTSFCFLDIRSPGLGDTAMYLCATSRADRTGRRNEQFFGPGTRLTVL.